These 16 T cell receptor beta chains share one sample of origin, sequenced in a study of T cell responses to AZD1222 COVID-19 vaccine. Profiling relied on immunoSEQ multiplex PCR, and the TCRdb table lists in-frame clones only, not all of them. The sample has 92,000 or so clones; around 90% are singletons. The sequences come from peripheral blood, collected on day 0 of AZD1222 vaccination. The receptors originated from an adult in good health.

This rearrangement joins TRBV19 to TRBJ1-4, with TRBD1 matching over 7 bases. V lost 8 bases to trimming and J lost 0 bases; unmatched junction nucleotides: 12. This CDR3 comprises 17 residues. Germline-derived CDR1 and CDR2 are LNHDA and SQIVND (reference sequence). CDR3 loop: CASQDRLRATTNEKLFF. The DNA of the CDR3 is TGTGCCAGTCAGGACAGGCTCCGGGCAACAACTAATGAAAAACTGTTTTTT.

The V call is TRBV15, the J call TRBJ1-5; D is undetermined. Trimming shortened V by 1 base and J by 3 bases, and 10 bases separated the two germline ends. Germline values: CDR1 LNHNV, CDR2 YYDKDF (reference sequence). CDR3 size: 15 residues. This CDR3 is CATSRGGANNQPQHF. The CDR3 coding sequence is TGTGCCACCAGCAGAGGTGGAGCTAACAATCAGCCCCAGCATTTT. Combining the CDR3 with reference TRBV15 and TRBJ1-5 gives the whole variable domain DAMVIQNPRYQVTQFGKPVTLSCSQTLNHNVMYWYQQKSSQAPKLLFHYYDKDFNNEADTPDNFQSRRPNTSFCFLDIRSPGLGDTAMYLCATSRGGANNQPQHFGDGTRLSIL.

This sequence joins TRBV19 and TRBJ2-7; D might be TRBD1 (6 bases). The V end lost 1 base, the J end lost 3 bases, and 13 bases lay between the germline ends. Germline V CDR1 and CDR2: LNHDA, SQIVND (reference sequence). CDR3 length: 15 amino acids. CDR3 region: CASSIGPGVNYEQYF. CDR3 coding DNA: TGTGCCAGTAGTATAGGTCCAGGGGTGAACTACGAGCAGTACTTC.

CDR3 DNA: TGTGCCAGCAGCTTAACGGGGAGGGAGCAGTTCTTC. This gives the protein CASSLTGREQFF. The chain has TRBV7-3 and TRBJ2-1, with D possibly TRBD2 on 6 matching bases. V gave up 0 bases and J gave up 10 bases, with 7 bases separating them. CDR3 size: 12 residues. The germline V gene encodes CDR1 SGHTA and CDR2 FQGTGA.

The chain combines TRBV6-5 with TRBJ1-2, with 9 nucleotides matching TRBD1. The CDR3 is 13 amino acids. The germline V gene encodes CDR1 MNHEY and CDR2 SVGAGI. After removal of 8 bases from V and 6 bases from J, the junction contained 7 bases not matched to a gene. The CDR3 reads CASEAGQGNGYTF. The CDR3 DNA is TGTGCCAGCGAAGCGGGACAGGGCAATGGCTACACCTTC.

In its sample, this clone was seen a few times. The chain joins TRBV6-1 to TRBJ2-7, with D possibly TRBD1 on 6 matching bases. The ends were cut back, 0 bases at V and 4 bases at J, with 7 bases in the middle. Germline V gene sequence: CDR1 MNHNS, CDR2 SASEGT. This CDR3 has 13 amino acids. CDR3 nucleotides: TGTGCCAGCAGTGAAGCGGACAGATACGAGCAGTACTTC. This gives the protein CASSEADRYEQYF.

This sequence joins TRBV7-6 and TRBJ1-1; possibly TRBD1 for D (6 bases). V dropped 3 bases and J dropped 5 bases, with 16 bases sitting between them. Per the germline V gene, CDR1 is SGHVS and CDR2 is FNYEAQ. The CDR3 is 15 residues long. CDR3 loop: CASSLSQGKGTEAFF. CDR3 nucleotide sequence: TGTGCCAGCAGCTTGTCCCAGGGGAAGGGAACTGAAGCTTTCTTT.

J is TRBJ2-1 and V is TRBV7-2; D tentatively fits TRBD1 or TRBD2 (5 bases each). Trimming left V 6 bases short and J 2 bases short, with 14 bases between. Germline V gene data show CDR1 as SGHTA and CDR2 as FQGNSA. This CDR3 has 15 amino acids. The CDR3 loop reads CASRQFGTTYNEQFF. As DNA, the CDR3 is TGTGCCAGCAGGCAATTTGGGACCACCTACAATGAGCAGTTCTTC.

V gene TRBV18 combines with J gene TRBJ2-1; 8 positions match TRBD2. The CDR3 spans 18 residues. Losses at the gene ends were 1 base for V and 6 bases for J; bases not matched to a gene: 14. Germline V gene lookup returns CDR1 KGHSH and CDR2 LQKENI. The DNA for the CDR3 is TGTGCCAGCTCACCACTCCCCCCGGGAGGGCCATCTGGCAATGAGCAGTTCTTC. This sequence encodes CASSPLPPGGPSGNEQFF.

The rearrangement joins TRBV18 to TRBJ2-7; D may be TRBD1 or TRBD2 (5 bases each). The germline gives CDR1 KGHSH, CDR2 LQKENI. V was trimmed by 6 bases and J by 4 bases, leaving 19 bases between them. This CDR3 spans 15 amino acids. CDR3: CASSAPRQGGYEQYF. The DNA of the CDR3 is TGTGCCAGCTCCGCCCCCCGGCAGGGCGGGTACGAGCAGTACTTC.

The genes are TRBV28 and TRBJ2-7; 8 nucleotides line up with TRBD1. V shed 8 bases, J shed 2 bases, and the junction held 5 bases outside the gene matches. The CDR3 covers 13 residues. Germline CDR1 MDHEN, CDR2 SYDVKM. CDR3 coding DNA: TGTGCCAGCCAGGGGGCCGCAACCTACGAGCAGTACTTC. Protein sequence: CASQGAATYEQYF.

The J gene is TRBJ1-5, the V gene TRBV11-2; D call uncertain. Between the trimmed V and J ends, which lost 5 bases and 6 bases, there was a span of 14 bases. The CDR3 totals 14 residues. Germline values: CDR1 SGHAT, CDR2 FQNNGV. In DNA form, the CDR3 reads TGTGCCAGCAGCCCGGGGATATTAAGTCAGCCCCAGCATTTT. Protein sequence: CASSPGILSQPQHF. Full variable domain (missing parts from reference TRBV11-2 and TRBJ1-5): EAGVAQSPRYKIIEKRQSVAFWCNPISGHATLYWYQQILGQGPKLLIQFQNNGVVDDSQLPKDRFSAERLKGVDSTLKIQPAKLEDSAVYLCASSPGILSQPQHFGDGTRLSIL.

This clone turned up a few times. V gene TRBV10-3 combines with J gene TRBJ2-7; 9 bases match TRBD2. CDR1 and CDR2 (germline): ENHRY, SYGVKD. The CDR3 extends over 14 amino acids. The trim removed 4 bases at V and 6 bases at J, leaving 7 bases unmatched. The CDR3 here is CAISGGTSSPEQYF. In DNA form, the CDR3 reads TGTGCCATCAGTGGGGGGACTAGCAGCCCCGAGCAGTACTTC.

The gene calls are TRBV6-2 or TRBV6-3 and TRBJ1-1; no reliable D call. The CDR3 covers 14 residues. Trimming shortened V by 3 bases and J by 0 bases, and 8 bases separated the two germline ends. Germline V CDR1 and CDR2: MNHEY, SVGEGT. Here the CDR3 reads CASSYPILNTEAFF. The DNA for the CDR3 is TGTGCCAGCAGTTATCCCATACTGAACACTGAAGCTTTCTTT.

The J gene is TRBJ1-1, the V gene TRBV6-5; possible D gene TRBD1, 5 bases. CDR3 size: 13 residues. The V and J ends lost 8 bases and 1 base respectively, with 11 bases between them. Germline CDR1 and CDR2: MNHEY and SVGAGI. DNA for the CDR3: TGTGCCAGCTTTGGGGCGCGGAACACTGAAGCTTTCTTT. Protein sequence: CASFGARNTEAFF.

The chain is built from TRBV24-1 and TRBJ2-7; tentative D call: TRBD2 (7 bases). Trimming removed 4 bases at V and 7 bases at J, with 13 bases between. The V gene's germline CDR1 is KGHDR and CDR2 SFDVKD. There are 13 residues in the CDR3. CDR3 loop: CATSEPQGGEQYF. The DNA for the CDR3 is TGTGCCACCAGTGAGCCACAGGGAGGGGAGCAGTACTTC.